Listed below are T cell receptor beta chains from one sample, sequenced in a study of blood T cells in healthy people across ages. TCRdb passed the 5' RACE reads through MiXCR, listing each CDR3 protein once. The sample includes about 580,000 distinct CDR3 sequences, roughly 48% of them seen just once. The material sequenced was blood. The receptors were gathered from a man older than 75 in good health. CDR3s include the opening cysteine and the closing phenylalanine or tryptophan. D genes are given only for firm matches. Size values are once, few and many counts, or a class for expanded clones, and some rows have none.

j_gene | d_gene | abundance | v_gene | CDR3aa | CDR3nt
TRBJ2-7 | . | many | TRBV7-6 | CASSAFRGEQYF | TGTGCCAGCAGCGCATTTAGGGGCGAGCAGTACTTC
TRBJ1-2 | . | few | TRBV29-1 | CSAQAPGNGYTF | TGCAGCGCTCAAGCCCCGGGGAATGGCTACACCTTC
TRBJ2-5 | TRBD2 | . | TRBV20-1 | CSAINGLADIQETQYF | TGCAGTGCTATAAACGGACTAGCGGACATCCAAGAGACCCAGTACTTC
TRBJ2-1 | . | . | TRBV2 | CASSELGGYNEQFF | TGTGCCAGCAGTGAATTGGGCGGTTACAATGAGCAGTTCTTC
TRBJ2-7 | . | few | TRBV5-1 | CASSLIDSNPYEQYF | TGCGCCAGCAGCTTGATTGATTCCAACCCCTACGAGCAGTACTTC
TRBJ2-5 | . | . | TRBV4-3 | CASSQDLARGETQYF | TGCGCCAGCAGCCAAGATCTAGCTAGAGGGGAGACCCAGTACTTC
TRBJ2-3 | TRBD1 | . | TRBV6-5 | CASRSGTGRTDTQYF | TGTGCCAGCAGGTCAGGGACAGGCCGCACAGATACGCAGTATTTT
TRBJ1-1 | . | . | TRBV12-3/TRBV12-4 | CASSHYTEAFF | TGTGCCAGCAGTCACTATACTGAAGCTTTCTTT
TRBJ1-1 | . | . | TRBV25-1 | CASSELGGRGDTEAFF | TGTGCCAGCAGTGAATTAGGGGGGAGGGGCGACACTGAAGCTTTCTTT
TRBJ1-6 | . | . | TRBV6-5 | CASSYSNQRPNSPLHF | TGTGCCAGCAGTTACTCGAACCAGCGACCTAATTCACCCCTCCACTTT
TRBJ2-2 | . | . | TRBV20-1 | CSASEPNTGELFF | TGCAGTGCTAGTGAGCCGAACACCGGGGAGCTGTTTTTT
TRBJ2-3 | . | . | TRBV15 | CATSGRGTSTDTQYF | TGTGCCACCAGCGGACGGGGGACTAGCACAGATACGCAGTATTTT
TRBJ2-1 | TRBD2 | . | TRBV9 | CASRREGGATSGSRNEQFF | TGTGCCAGCAGGCGTGAAGGGGGGGCTACTAGCGGGAGTAGAAATGAGCAGTTCTTC
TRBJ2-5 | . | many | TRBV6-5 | CASSYVGPGETQYF | TGTGCCAGCAGTTACGTTGGGCCGGGTGAGACCCAGTACTTC
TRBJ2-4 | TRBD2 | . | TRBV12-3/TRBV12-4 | CASQSGRTAKNIQYF | TGTGCCTCCCAGAGCGGGAGGACGGCCAAAAACATTCAGTACTTC
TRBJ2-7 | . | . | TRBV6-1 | CASSDFGTARYEQYF | TGTGCCAGCAGCGATTTCGGGACCGCTCGCTACGAGCAGTACTTC
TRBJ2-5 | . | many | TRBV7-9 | CASSLIWRGTQETQYF | TGTGCCAGCAGCTTAATCTGGCGGGGCACCCAAGAGACCCAGTACTTC
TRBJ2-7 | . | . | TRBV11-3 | CASSLEGAGYGYEQYF | TGTGCCAGCAGCTTAGAGGGTGCAGGTTACGGTTACGAGCAGTACTTC
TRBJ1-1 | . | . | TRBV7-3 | CASSSGQSNTEAFF | TGTGCCAGCAGCTCCGGACAGTCGAACACTGAAGCTTTCTTT
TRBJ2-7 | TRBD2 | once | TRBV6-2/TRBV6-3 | CASRNSGGVDEQYF | TGTGCCAGCAGAAACTCGGGGGGGGTCGATGAGCAGTACTTC
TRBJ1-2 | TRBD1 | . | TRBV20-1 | CSARLPDRDYGYTF | TGCAGTGCTAGACTCCCAGACAGGGACTATGGCTACACCTTC
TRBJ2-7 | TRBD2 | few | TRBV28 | CASTSAGGASSYEQYF | TGTGCCAGCACCTCTGCGGGGGGGGCGAGCTCCTACGAGCAGTACTTC
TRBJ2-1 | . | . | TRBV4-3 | CASSQESTYNEQFF | TGCGCCAGCAGCCAAGAATCGACCTACAATGAGCAGTTCTTC
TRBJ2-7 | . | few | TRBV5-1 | CASSLATGRGAYEQYF | TGCGCCAGCAGCTTGGCCACAGGGCGGGGAGCCTACGAGCAGTACTTC
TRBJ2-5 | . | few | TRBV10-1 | CASSVRGGETQYF | TGCGCCAGCAGTGTTAGGGGGGGAGAGACCCAGTACTTC
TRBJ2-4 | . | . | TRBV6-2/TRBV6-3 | CASRGPAAKNIQYF | TGTGCCAGCAGAGGCCCAGCGGCCAAAAACATTCAGTACTTC
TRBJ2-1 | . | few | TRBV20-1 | CSVWGYEQFF | TGCAGTGTCTGGGGGTATGAGCAGTTCTTC
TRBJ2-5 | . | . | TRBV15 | CATSRDNSAKTQYF | TGTGCCACCAGCAGAGATAATTCCGCGAAGACCCAGTACTTC